This T cell receptor (beta chain) was sequenced for a study of T cell responses to AZD1222 COVID-19 vaccine. General study points: Reportedly, nearly half of unique spike TCRs recognized epitopes outside B.1.351/B.1.1.7 mutations.

As regards this clone: Its target is not known.

It was second doses at about 4 or about 12 weeks that were pooled. The V gene lost 4 bases and the J gene lost 6 bases, with 11 bases spanning the gap. The CDR3 sequence is 12 residues long. CDR1 is SQVTM, CDR2 ANQGSEA, per germline. Here immunoSEQ multiplex PCR was the method, and the copy in TCRdb shows in-frame clones only, minus some. The sample yields tens of thousands of clones, 80% to 90% seen once. The rearrangement uses TRBV29-1 and TRBJ2-3; D call uncertain. This sample comprised peripheral blood, obtained 28 days after the second AZD1222 dose. The clonotype comes from an adult who received the AZD1222 COVID-19 vaccine. Written as DNA, the CDR3 is TGCAGCGTTGGGAAAGGTCGCGATACGCAGTATTTT. Its protein is CSVGKGRDTQYF.